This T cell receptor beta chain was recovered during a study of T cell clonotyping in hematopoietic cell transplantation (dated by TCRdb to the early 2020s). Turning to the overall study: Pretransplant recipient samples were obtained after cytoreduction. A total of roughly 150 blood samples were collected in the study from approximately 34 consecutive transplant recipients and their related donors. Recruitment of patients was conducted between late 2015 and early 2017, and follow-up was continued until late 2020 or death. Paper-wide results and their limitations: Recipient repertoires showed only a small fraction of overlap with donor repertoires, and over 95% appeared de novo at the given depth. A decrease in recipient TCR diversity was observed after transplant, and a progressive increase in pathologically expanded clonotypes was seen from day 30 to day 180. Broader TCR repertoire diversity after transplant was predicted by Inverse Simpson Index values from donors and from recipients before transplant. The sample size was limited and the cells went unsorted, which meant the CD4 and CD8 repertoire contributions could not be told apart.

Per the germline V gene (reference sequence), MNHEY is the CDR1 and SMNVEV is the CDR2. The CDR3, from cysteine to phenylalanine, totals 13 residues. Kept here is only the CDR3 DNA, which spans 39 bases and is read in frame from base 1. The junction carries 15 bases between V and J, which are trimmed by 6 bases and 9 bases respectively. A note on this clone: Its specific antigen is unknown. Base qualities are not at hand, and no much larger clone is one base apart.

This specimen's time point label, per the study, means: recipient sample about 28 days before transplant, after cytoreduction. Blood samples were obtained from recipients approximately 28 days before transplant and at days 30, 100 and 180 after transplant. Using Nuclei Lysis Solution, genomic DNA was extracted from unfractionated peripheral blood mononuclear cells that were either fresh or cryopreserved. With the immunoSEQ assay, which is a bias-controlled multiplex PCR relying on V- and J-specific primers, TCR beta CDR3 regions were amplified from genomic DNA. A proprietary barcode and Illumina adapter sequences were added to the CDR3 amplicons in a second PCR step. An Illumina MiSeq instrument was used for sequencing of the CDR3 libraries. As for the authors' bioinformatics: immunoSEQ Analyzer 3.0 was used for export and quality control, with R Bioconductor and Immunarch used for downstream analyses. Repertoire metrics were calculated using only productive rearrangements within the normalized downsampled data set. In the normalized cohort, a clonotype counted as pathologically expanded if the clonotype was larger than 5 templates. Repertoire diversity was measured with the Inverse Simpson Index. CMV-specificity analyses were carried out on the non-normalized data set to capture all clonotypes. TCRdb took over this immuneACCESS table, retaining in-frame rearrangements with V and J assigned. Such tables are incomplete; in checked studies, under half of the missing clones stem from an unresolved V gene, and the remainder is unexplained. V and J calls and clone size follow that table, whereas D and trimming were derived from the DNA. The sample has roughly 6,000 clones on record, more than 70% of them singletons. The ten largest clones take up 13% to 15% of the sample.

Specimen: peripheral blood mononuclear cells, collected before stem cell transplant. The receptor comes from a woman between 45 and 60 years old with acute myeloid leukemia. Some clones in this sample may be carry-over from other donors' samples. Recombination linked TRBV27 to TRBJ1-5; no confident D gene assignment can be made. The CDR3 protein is CASSKGKDRPQHF. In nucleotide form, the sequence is TGTGCCAGCAGCAAAGGAAAAGATCGGCCCCAGCATTTT.